This TCR beta chain derives from a study of T cells in women clearing cervical HPV infection. For the study at large: With HLA typing for only a few women, HLA confounding remains possible. Regarding the study as a whole: T-cell numbers per sample were unknown and may explain richness differences. Cases carried less TRBV6-7 than controls: around 0.11% versus 0.15%. Repertoire richness, not evenness, was significantly elevated in CIN3+ cases versus controls.

Produced via immunoSEQ multiplex PCR; TCRdb's table is partial and in-frame only. This table lists roughly 20,000 clones. Germline lookup yields CDR1 GTSNPN and CDR2 SVGIG (reference sequence). The CDR3 totals 14 residues. Regarding this clone: Its antigen is undetermined. The read falls 3 residues short of the CDR3 end, and the missing part is taken from the germline J gene.

The TCR originated in a woman between 18 and 70 years old with a cervical HPV16 infection that either progressed to CIN3+ or cleared (not recorded which). This chain uses TRBV30 with TRBJ2-2; D unresolved. Sequencing was done on a sample of blood buffy coat. CDR3 bases read: TGTGCCTGGAGTGTATGGCAGAATAATGAAAAG. Translation gives CAWSVWQNNEK. The CDR3, in full, reads CAWSVWQNNEKLFF.